This TCR beta chain stems from a study of identical twins. After removal of 4 bases from V and 7 bases from J, the junction contained 3 bases not matched to a gene. The CDR3 runs 14 residues. Germline V CDR1 and CDR2: KGHDR, SFDVKD. One entry per CDR3 protein, called by TCRdb with MiXCR from the 5' RACE reads. The sample holds around 370,000 distinct CDR3 sequences, about 10% seen once. The V call is TRBV24-1, the J call TRBJ1-5; 10 bases are shared with TRBD1. The sequencing input was naive T cells sorted from blood. The sequence came from a woman aged 50 to 60 in good health. The CDR3: CATSDRTGGQPQHF. CDR3 sequence (DNA): TGTGCCACCAGTGACCGGACAGGGGGGCAGCCCCAGCATTTT.